The 21 T cell receptor beta chains listed next were all sequenced from one sample in a study of control samples from healthy donors and cancer patients (dated by TCRdb to the early 2020s). Preparation of the library involved the immunoSEQ multiplex PCR assay. The table comes from immuneACCESS by way of TCRdb, which keeps in-frame sequences with V and J called. Part of the clones is missing from these tables; in studies checked, under half for an unresolved V gene and the rest for unknown reasons. The sample profile shows more than 150,000 clones; about 93% of them were found once. The ten most abundant clones make up almost 1.5% of the sample. Sequenced sample: blood. These receptors all come from a man between 18 and 35 years old in good health.

The V call is TRBV2, the J call TRBJ1-2; TRBD1 aligns across 9 bases. The ends lost 6 bases at V and 4 bases at J; junction bases unmatched: 3. The CDR3 totals 13 residues. Germline loops: CDR1 SNHLY, CDR2 FYNNEI. The CDR3 region is CASRGQGPYGYTF. The CDR3 nucleotides are TGTGCCAGCAGGGGACAGGGCCCCTATGGCTACACCTTC.

The V and J genes are TRBV2 and TRBJ1-2; D uncertain. Per germline, CDR1 SNHLY and CDR2 FYNNEI. This CDR3 has 15 amino acids. The ends were cut back, 0 bases at V and 3 bases at J, with 11 bases in the middle. DNA for the CDR3: TGTGCCAGCAGTGAAGCACCTGGACGGGACTATGGCTACACCTTC. This codes for CASSEAPGRDYGYTF.

The V call is TRBV28, the J call TRBJ1-1; no clear D. The CDR3 length is 15 residues. V lost 3 bases, J lost 5 bases, and 16 bases lay in between. The germline gives CDR1 MDHEN, CDR2 SYDVKM. CDR3 amino acids: CASSLIGSLGTEAFF. The CDR3 DNA reads TGTGCCAGCAGTTTGATTGGCAGTTTGGGGACTGAAGCTTTCTTT.

The CDR3 sequence is CASRSRTGTGGSVTNEKLFF. CDR3 nucleotides: TGTGCCAGTCGCTCACGGACCGGGACAGGGGGCTCAGTAACTAATGAAAAACTGTTTTTT. V usage is TRBV19 and J usage is TRBJ1-4, with 12 bases aligning to TRBD1. Germline V gives CDR1 LNHDA, CDR2 SQIVND (reference sequence). Trimming at V came to 8 bases and at J to 1 base, leaving 17 bases not matched to a gene. The length of the CDR3 is 20 residues. Full variable domain (missing parts from reference TRBV19 and TRBJ1-4): DGGITQSPKYLFRKEGQNVTLSCEQNLNHDAMYWYRQDPGQGLRLIYYSQIVNDFQKGDIAEGYSVSREKKESFPLTVTSAQKNPTAFYLCASRSRTGTGGSVTNEKLFFGSGTQLSVL.

On this clone: Sequence at one end of the junction differs from germline and may be a read error. The rearrangement uses TRBV24-1 and TRBJ1-5, with D maybe TRBD1 (5 bases). The CDR3 consists of 15 residues. Germline V gene lookup returns CDR1 KGHDR and CDR2 SFDVKD. CDR3 sequence (DNA): TGTGCCACCAGTGATTCGGGACTGATCAATCGGCCCCAGCATTTT. Translated: CATSDSGLINRPQHF.

This sequence joins TRBV4-2 and TRBJ1-1, with D hard to call. The V gene's germline CDR1 is LGHNA and CDR2 YNFKEQ. The CDR3 consists of 16 residues. V was trimmed by 1 base and J by 4 bases, leaving 16 bases between them. The CDR3 protein is CASSQAIWAASTEAFF. The CDR3 nucleotides are TGTGCCAGCAGCCAAGCCATTTGGGCAGCTAGCACTGAAGCTTTCTTT.

The genes are TRBV18 and TRBJ2-5, with D perhaps TRBD1 (5 bases). V was pared by 6 bases and J by 4 bases, with 18 bases between. In germline, CDR1 is KGHSH, CDR2 LQKENI. This CDR3 region has 15 residues. CDR3 in amino acids: CASSTSRVQGETQYF. The CDR3 coding sequence is TGTGCCAGCTCCACGAGCAGGGTTCAGGGAGAGACCCAGTACTTC.

This clone was detected once. V usage is TRBV14 and J usage is TRBJ1-2, with a tentative D call TRBD1 (5 bases). Germline V lookup: CDR1 SGHDN, CDR2 FVKESK. V lost 4 bases and J 6 bases, leaving 12 bases between the germline ends. The CDR3 contains 13 residues. In DNA form, the CDR3 reads TGTGCCAGCAGCCCGGGGCGCTTCGATGGCTACACCTTC. Translation: CASSPGRFDGYTF.

The chain uses TRBV18 and TRBJ1-4, with D tentatively TRBD1 (5 bases). Per the germline V gene, CDR1 is KGHSH and CDR2 is LQKENI. The CDR3 totals 17 residues. Trimming took 2 bases from V and 0 from J, leaving 13 bases between them. The CDR3 DNA follows: TGTGCCAGCTCACCAAGCCCGCAGGGCCCAACTAATGAAAAACTGTTTTTT. It codes for CASSPSPQGPTNEKLFF.

V is TRBV3-1 (or the pseudogene TRBV3-2) and J is TRBJ1-5; 7 bases agree with TRBD1. Germline V lookup: CDR1 LGHDT, CDR2 YNNKEL (reference sequence). Trimming removed 4 bases from V and 4 bases from J; junction bases left unmatched: 4. This CDR3 contains 14 residues. The DNA for the CDR3 is TGTGCCAGCAGCCTACGACAGGGAAATCAGCCCCAGCATTTT. This sequence encodes CASSLRQGNQPQHF.

The rearrangement links TRBV2 to TRBJ1-6; 8 bases match TRBD1. The CDR3 covers 14 residues. V shed 4 bases, J shed 4 bases, and the junction held 0 bases outside the gene matches. Germline CDR1 is SNHLY and CDR2 is FYNNEI. The CDR3 protein is CASSGDRYNSPLHF. CDR3 DNA sequence: TGTGCCAGCAGTGGGGACAGGTATAATTCACCCCTCCACTTT.

This sequence joins TRBV10-3 and TRBJ2-6; 8 bases map to TRBD1. Germline V gives CDR1 ENHRY, CDR2 SYGVKD. The CDR3 is made up of 16 amino acids. J lost 0 bases, V lost 8 bases, and 6 bases had no gene match. CDR3 nucleotides: TGTGCCATCCGACAGGGGATTTCCTCTGGGGCCAACGTCCTGACTTTC. Translating it yields CAIRQGISSGANVLTF.

V usage is TRBV7-6 and J usage is TRBJ1-2; D remains unclear. Germline V gene sequence: CDR1 SGHVS, CDR2 FNYEAQ. V was trimmed by 2 bases and J by 6 bases, leaving 19 bases between them. CDR3 length equals 16 residues. The CDR3 DNA reads as TGTGCCAGCAGCTTAATGGGGTCAGATCCGCTCCATGGCTACACCTTC. It yields the protein CASSLMGSDPLHGYTF.

The chain couples TRBV2 to TRBJ2-1; a possible D gene is TRBD2 (7 bases). The CDR3 sequence is 14 residues long. Germline V gene sequence: CDR1 SNHLY, CDR2 FYNNEI. The ends were cut back, 8 bases at V and 5 bases at J, with 16 bases in the middle. CDR3 in amino acids: CASPGGPVHNEQFF. In nucleotides, the CDR3 is TGTGCCAGCCCCGGGGGGCCCGTTCACAATGAGCAGTTCTTC.

The chain employs TRBV28 and TRBJ2-1; unclear D gene. The CDR3 contains 13 residues. Germline V gene sequence: CDR1 MDHEN, CDR2 SYDVKM. V was trimmed by 5 bases and J by 10 bases, leaving 15 bases between them. The CDR3 region is CASSLGWQGEQFF. CDR3 coding DNA: TGTGCCAGCAGTCTCGGGTGGCAAGGGGAGCAGTTCTTC.

The chain employs TRBV27 and TRBJ1-5, with D maybe TRBD1 (6 bases). The CDR3 totals 16 residues. V lost 4 bases and J lost 0, with 13 bases in between. Germline V gives CDR1 MNHEY, CDR2 SMNVEV (reference sequence). This CDR3 reads CASSSRQADSNQPQHF. The CDR3 DNA is TGTGCCAGCAGTTCCAGACAGGCAGATAGCAATCAGCCCCAGCATTTT.

The V and J genes are TRBV9 and TRBJ1-4; 10 nucleotides align to TRBD1. CDR1 and CDR2 (germline): SGDLS, YYNGEE. The CDR3 spans 16 residues. Trimming removed 4 bases from V and 6 bases from J; junction bases left unmatched: 9. The CDR3 DNA reads as TGTGCCAGCAGCAAAAGCCCCGGGACAGGGGATGAAAAACTGTTTTTT. Its translation: CASSKSPGTGDEKLFF.

The CDR3 DNA reads as TGTGCCAGCAGCGCACAGGCCGCGGTGGGAGGGGCCAACGTCCTGACTTTC. Its translation is CASSAQAAVGGANVLTF. The chain carries TRBV7-6 and TRBJ2-6, with D perhaps TRBD1 (5 bases). Germline V CDR1 and CDR2: SGHVS, FNYEAQ. With 5 bases removed from V and 4 bases from J, the gap between germline ends came to 18 bases. This CDR3 spans 17 amino acids.

The V and J genes are TRBV3-1 (or the pseudogene TRBV3-2) and TRBJ1-5, with D unresolved. There are 11 residues in the CDR3. V was shortened by 3 bases and J by 11 bases, with 8 bases between the two germline ends. Germline-derived CDR1 and CDR2 are LGHDT and YNNKEL (reference sequence). DNA for the CDR3: TGTGCCAGCAGCCAGGGTGAGTCCCAGCATTTT. It encodes CASSQGESQHF.

This clone was counted between two and nine times. The chain employs TRBV9 and TRBJ2-7; the D is unclear. Trimming stripped 10 bases from V and 10 bases from J, with 9 bases between. This CDR3 has 8 residues. Per germline, CDR1 SGDLS and CDR2 YYNGEE. DNA for the CDR3: TGTGCCCCAGTCGATCAGTACTTC. As protein: CAPVDQYF.

This clone has only a few counts. This chain links TRBV3-1 (or the pseudogene TRBV3-2) with TRBJ1-5; TRBD1 agrees at 7 bases. Looked up from germline, CDR1 is LGHDT and CDR2 is YNNKEL (reference sequence). The CDR3 contains 14 residues. V lost 0 bases, J lost 9 bases, and 5 bases stayed unmatched. The CDR3: CASSQEPGGSPQHF. CDR3 coding DNA: TGTGCCAGCAGCCAAGAACCAGGGGGATCGCCCCAGCATTTT.